These 29 T cell receptor beta chains were sequenced from one sample in a study of T cells in severe cutaneous drug reactions. Carbamazepine had induced Stevens-Johnson syndrome or toxic epidermal necrolysis in the sequenced donors. Libraries were made by iRepertoire multiplex PCR with TCR subtype-specific primers for bulk and single-cell sequencing. TCRdb re-called the multiplex PCR reads; one entry per CDR3 protein, DNA not given. There are tens of thousands of distinct CDR3 sequences in the sample, with around 7% held by the top ten. Sequencing input: PBMCs. These receptors were obtained from a human donor with toxic epidermal necrolysis, a severe cutaneous drug reaction.

The J gene is TRBJ2-1, the V gene TRBV20-1; TCRdb outputs TRBD2, but without DNA this stays unchecked. The CDR3 is 16 amino acids. Germline CDR1 DFQATT, CDR2 SNEGSKA (reference sequence). The CDR3 loop reads CSARDPLAGESNEQFF.

The chain joins TRBV11-2 to TRBJ2-7; TCRdb's D call, TRBD1, is unchecked because there is no DNA. Looked up from germline, CDR1 is SGHAT and CDR2 is FQNNGV. The CDR3 sequence is 14 residues long. The CDR3 loop is CASSLDGAYYEQYF.

The V call is TRBV6-5, the J call TRBJ2-1. There are 14 residues in the CDR3. Germline values: CDR1 MNHEY, CDR2 SVGAGI. The CDR3 loop is CASSAVAAYNEQFF.

The chain carries TRBV20-1 and TRBJ2-7. Germline lookup yields CDR1 DFQATT and CDR2 SNEGSKA (reference sequence). The CDR3 is made up of 15 amino acids. The CDR3 sequence is CSARARAVSSYEQYF.

By frequency, this clonotype registers medium-sized (0.01 to 0.1%). CDR3 protein: CASELDSNQYNEQFF. This chain uses TRBV2 with TRBJ2-1; without DNA, the TCRdb call of TRBD1 cannot be checked. Germline V gives CDR1 SNHLY, CDR2 FYNNEI. CDR3 length equals 15 residues.

The chain employs TRBV4-1 and TRBJ2-4; the D gene TCRdb calls, TRBD2, cannot be checked with no DNA. The CDR3 sequence is 16 residues long. Germline CDR1 is MGHRA and CDR2 is YSYEKL. Here the CDR3 reads CASSQDLEGPINIQYF.

Its frequency marks this clonotype as medium-sized (0.01 to 0.1%). This chain uses TRBV29-1 with TRBJ1-2. The germline V gene has CDR1 SQVTM and CDR2 ANQGSEA. The CDR3 contains 11 residues. The CDR3 is CSPFSDGGYTF.

The J gene is TRBJ1-4, the V gene TRBV4-1; the D gene TCRdb calls, TRBD1, cannot be checked with no DNA. The CDR3 length is 15 residues. The germline V gene has CDR1 MGHRA and CDR2 YSYEKL. CDR3 region: CASSQVGDRVEKLFF.

The J gene is TRBJ1-6, the V gene TRBV2; lacking DNA, the TRBD1 call made by TCRdb goes unchecked. CDR3 length: 16 residues. Germline-derived CDR1 and CDR2 are SNHLY and FYNNEI. The CDR3 spells CASSDRWTGYNSPLHF.

The V gene is TRBV27, the J gene TRBJ1-2; checking the TCRdb D call of TRBD1 is not possible without DNA. This CDR3 is 13 amino acids long. Germline V gene data show CDR1 as MNHEY and CDR2 as SMNVEV (reference sequence). The CDR3: CASSSQGTYGYTF.

The chain joins TRBV12-3 or TRBV12-4 to TRBJ1-2; the D gene TCRdb calls, TRBD1, cannot be checked with no DNA. The length of the CDR3 is 14 residues. The CDR3 region is CASRPLDRAYGYTF.

The gene calls are TRBV11-2 and TRBJ1-2; TCRdb gives TRBD1 as the D gene, but with no DNA this cannot be confirmed. The CDR3 contains 15 residues. Germline V gives CDR1 SGHAT, CDR2 FQNNGV. CDR3 in amino acids: CASSRDSATNYGYTF.

This chain links TRBV4-3 with TRBJ2-1; with no DNA, the TCRdb D assignment of TRBD2 cannot be verified. There are 17 residues in the CDR3. The germline CDR1 and CDR2 sequences are LGHNA and YSLEER. The CDR3: CASSPHTGTNLVNEQFF.

V usage is TRBV20-1 and J usage is TRBJ1-1; TCRdb outputs TRBD1, but without DNA this stays unchecked. The germline CDR1 and CDR2 sequences are DFQATT and SNEGSKA (reference sequence). The CDR3 covers 14 residues. This chain's CDR3 is CSARDWFGGPEAFF.

The chain links TRBV13 to TRBJ2-7; there is no DNA to check the TCRdb D call of TRBD1. CDR3 length: 15 residues. Per the germline V gene, CDR1 is PRHDT and CDR2 is FYEKMQ (reference sequence). The CDR3 is CASSFGQGKVYEQYF.

The chain uses TRBV5-6 and TRBJ2-7. CDR3 length: 16 residues. In germline, CDR1 is SGHDT, CDR2 YYEEEE. CDR3 amino acids: CASSLSPSGSSYEQYF.

This chain connects TRBV19 to TRBJ1-1; TCRdb proposes TRBD1, but this gene call is untestable without DNA. The CDR3 covers 15 residues. Germline assignment: CDR1 LNHDA and CDR2 SQIVND (reference sequence). This chain's CDR3 is CASSPRTGGNTEAFF.

This chain links TRBV11-3 with TRBJ2-7; TCRdb returns TRBD1, unconfirmable since there is no DNA. Germline CDR1 is SGHNT and CDR2 is YENEEA. This CDR3 has 14 amino acids. Here the CDR3 reads CASSLSGGGYEQYF.

The gene calls are TRBV15 and TRBJ2-1. The CDR3 is 13 amino acids. The germline V gene encodes CDR1 LNHNV and CDR2 YYDKDF (reference sequence). The CDR3 sequence is CATSRGADNEQFF.

The V gene is TRBV12-3 or TRBV12-4, the J gene TRBJ1-1; without DNA, the TCRdb call of TRBD1 cannot be checked. This CDR3 contains 17 residues. The CDR3 sequence is CASSSYPGQGLDTEAFF.

Frequency places this clonotype as medium-sized. This chain links TRBV7-2 with TRBJ1-5; TCRdb's D call, TRBD1, is unchecked because there is no DNA. The CDR3 extends over 12 amino acids. The germline V gene has CDR1 SGHTA and CDR2 FQGNSA. The chain's CDR3 is CASNDRAGSQHF.

The chain employs TRBV14 and TRBJ2-3. Germline-derived CDR1 and CDR2 are SGHDN and FVKESK. The CDR3 totals 15 residues. This CDR3 reads CASSHRGGYADTQYF.

The genes are TRBV4-2 and TRBJ1-1. The CDR3 sequence is 12 residues long. In germline, CDR1 is LGHNA, CDR2 YNFKEQ. The CDR3 here is CASSHRNTEAFF.

The chain has TRBV20-1 and TRBJ1-1; TCRdb indicates TRBD1, and absent DNA this call remains unverified. Germline assignment: CDR1 DFQATT and CDR2 SNEGSKA (reference sequence). The CDR3 sequence is 14 residues long. Here the CDR3 reads CSARGDSMNTEAFF.

The chain couples TRBV25-1 to TRBJ2-1; the D call from TCRdb, TRBD2, cannot be confirmed without DNA. Per the germline V gene, CDR1 is MGHDK and CDR2 is SYGVNS. The CDR3 totals 12 residues. The CDR3 here is CASSSGSNEQFF.

V usage is TRBV2 and J usage is TRBJ1-5; the D call of TRBD1 rests on TCRdb alone, since no DNA is present to check it. Germline values: CDR1 SNHLY, CDR2 FYNNEI. This CDR3 is 16 amino acids long. CDR3 protein: CASSEAAGYANQPQHF.

The chain has TRBV27 and TRBJ2-2. The CDR3 has 11 amino acids. The germline CDR1 and CDR2 sequences are MNHEY and SMNVEV (reference sequence). CDR3 protein: CASRNTGELFF.

This clonotype is labeled medium-sized based on frequency. This chain links TRBV30 with TRBJ1-2; the D call of TRBD1 rests on TCRdb alone, since no DNA is present to check it. The CDR3 has 13 amino acids. Germline CDR1 is GTSNPN and CDR2 is SVGIG (reference sequence). CDR3 region: CATHWGQNYGYTF.

The V gene is TRBV24-1, the J gene TRBJ2-1; TCRdb selects TRBD2, and the lack of DNA leaves this call unchecked. Per germline, CDR1 KGHDR and CDR2 SFDVKD. The CDR3 totals 16 residues. The CDR3 loop reads CATSPADLSSYNEQFF.